This section outlines one T cell receptor (beta chain) sequence together with its context. Antigen specificity is unknown. Every bit of the isolated RNA underwent reverse transcription, so sequencing read expressed TCRB transcripts. Naive, central memory and regulatory T cell samples came to a mean of roughly 3.9 million reads. Method: immunoSEQ multiplex PCR; TCRdb's copy keeps in-frame clones and lacks some. The sample contains around 690,000 clones, around 12% of which appear only once. CDR3 length: 14 amino acids. Germline assignment: CDR1 MNHEY and CDR2 SVGAGI. V was pared by 6 bases and J by 2 bases, with 13 bases between. The data originate from a study of beta chain features in type 1 diabetes. Overall study results and limits: All four CD4+ subsets from Type 1 diabetes patients carried moderately but significantly shorter TCRB CDR3s. The naive, central memory and Treg TCRB repertoires showed an apparent similarity that was greater among patients than among healthy donors.

The sequence came from a man aged 30 to 39 with type 1 diabetes. Source material: naive CD4+ T cells from blood. The genes are TRBV6-5 and TRBJ1-2; D is perhaps TRBD1 (5 bases). Here the CDR3 reads CASSGTFQNYGYTF. Written as DNA, the CDR3 is TGTGCCAGCAGCGGGACCTTTCAGAACTATGGCTACACCTTC.